The source of this TCR beta chain is a study of blood T cells in healthy people across ages. Study as a whole: The template switching approach captured approximately one barcoded beta molecule for every two T cells. Broader study findings: Across the age range, TCR beta diversity per million T cells fell in a roughly linear way. Expanded clonotype shifts may have been confounded, as the donors had an unknown CMV status.

In this sample, this clonotype turned up a few times. Its target is not known. Isolation of PBMCs gave at least 7 million cells per sample. Germline V gene data show CDR1 as LGHNA and CDR2 as YSLEER. Trimming cost V 4 bases and J 2 bases, with 15 bases left between them. The CDR3 is 16 amino acids. For the second PCR, which ran for about 7 to 12 cycles, a sample-barcoded 5' primer and a J-beta primer mix were used. TCRdb re-called the 5' RACE reads with MiXCR, one entry per CDR3 protein. This table holds about 730,000 distinct CDR3 sequences, roughly 43% found once. This chain connects TRBV4-3 to TRBJ2-1; maybe TRBD1 (5 bases). Material for sequencing was blood. The TCR was taken from a woman in her fifties or sixties in good health. CDR3 DNA sequence: TGCGCCAGCAGCCCCTTAGGGGCAGGGACCTACAATGAGCAGTTCTTC. Translated: CASSPLGAGTYNEQFF.